The source of this T cell receptor beta chain is a study of T-cell reconstitution after alpha-beta-depleted transplantation in children. About this clonotype: Its matching antigen is unknown.

Findings and caveats of the study: Reported findings indicate that, about two months after transplant, alpha-beta T cells came from several hundred expanded clones, which were derived from non-depleted graft cells.

The CDR3 extends over 13 amino acids. This sample's TCRbeta library carried unique molecular identifier barcodes. MiXCR, run by TCRdb on the PCR reads, gives a single entry per CDR3 protein. The sample yields about 300,000 distinct CDR3 sequences, about a tenth seen once. The sequence derives from a boy younger than two with acute myeloid leukemia, due to receive a stem cell transplant. The chain couples TRBV21-1 to TRBJ2-5. TRBV21-1 is tagged as a pseudogene. Sequenced material: PBMCs, taken before TCRalphabeta/CD19-depleted stem cell transplant. DNA of the CDR3: TGTGCCAGCAGACGACCGCAACAAGAGACCCAGTACTTC. Amino acids: CASRRPQQETQYF.